This T cell receptor beta chain came from a study of post-analysis software for immune sequencing data. Study-wide results and caveats: In multiple sclerosis, normalized Chao1 diversity was significantly below that of controls. In patients, TRBV5-6, TRBV5-1 and TRBV20-1 belonged to roughly five TRBV segments found more frequently than in controls.

Unique-molecular-identifier-tagged TCR beta cDNA libraries were used. TCRdb passed the PCR reads through MiXCR, listing each CDR3 protein once. The table records about half a million distinct CDR3 sequences, roughly 34% of them present only once. CDR3 size: 16 residues. Per germline, CDR1 SGHDT and CDR2 YYEEEE. The V and J ends lost 3 bases and 4 bases, in that order; junction bases with no gene match: 7. Note on this clonotype: Its antigen is as yet unknown.

The sample consisted of blood. V and J are TRBV5-6 and TRBJ1-2, with 12 nucleotides matching TRBD1. This clonotype was sampled from a girl aged 2-17 years with multiple sclerosis. In DNA, the CDR3 is TGTGCCAGCAGCTCCACCGGGACAGGGGGCCCCTATGGCTACACCTTC. This translates into CASSSTGTGGPYGYTF.